A single sample is the source of the 8 T cell receptor beta chains below, sequenced in a study of blood T cell repertoires in COVID-19. Libraries were prepared by immunoSEQ multiplex PCR; TCRdb keeps only in-frame clonotypes and omits some of them. Of some 320,000 clones in the sample, around 85% were seen once. The sequenced sample was PBMCs or T cells enriched from blood (not recorded which). The source is a woman under 40 who had been exposed to COVID-19.

V gene TRBV7-9 combines with J gene TRBJ1-1, with TRBD1 as a possible D gene (6 bases). The CDR3 covers 14 residues. Germline V gives CDR1 SEHNR, CDR2 FQNEAQ (reference sequence). V lost 3 bases and J 7 bases, leaving 15 bases between the germline ends. The CDR3 nucleotides read TGTGCCAGCAGCTTTCACACAGGGCTGTATGAAGCTTTCTTT. Its protein product is CASSFHTGLYEAFF.

There are a few counts of this clone. The chain has TRBV19 and TRBJ1-2; the D gene is possibly TRBD1 (5 bases). V gave up 5 bases and J gave up 4 bases, with 17 bases separating them. Germline loops: CDR1 LNHDA, CDR2 SQIVND (reference sequence). This CDR3 is built from 15 residues. CDR3 DNA: TGTGCCAGTAGTTCAGGGACTACGGCGCTCTATGGCTACACCTTC. It encodes CASSSGTTALYGYTF.

This chain uses TRBV28 with TRBJ2-1, with TRBD1 matching over 7 bases. The CDR3 loop spans 16 amino acids. Trimming removed 6 bases from V and 1 base from J; junction bases left unmatched: 9. Germline assignment: CDR1 MDHEN and CDR2 SYDVKM. The CDR3 DNA follows: TGTGCCAGCAGCAGCTTTGCGACAGGGTCCTACAATGAGCAGTTCTTC. This sequence encodes CASSSFATGSYNEQFF.

The genes are TRBV3-1 (or the pseudogene TRBV3-2) and TRBJ1-3; the D gene is possibly TRBD1 (5 bases). Germline lookup yields CDR1 LGHDT and CDR2 YNNKEL (reference sequence). Trimming removed 3 bases from V and 9 bases from J, with 21 bases in between. The CDR3 consists of 16 residues. The CDR3 reads CASSHVGTGDSSTIYF. The CDR3 coding sequence is TGTGCCAGCAGCCACGTAGGAACGGGGGATAGTAGCACCATATATTTT.

The V gene is TRBV27, the J gene TRBJ1-5; weak D call: TRBD1 (5 bases). V was shortened by 1 base and J by 7 bases, with 14 bases between the two germline ends. The length of the CDR3 is 15 residues. Per germline, CDR1 MNHEY and CDR2 SMNVEV (reference sequence). CDR3 in DNA: TGTGCCAGCAGTTTATACGGGGGGTCTGGGCAGCCCCAGCATTTT. Its translation is CASSLYGGSGQPQHF.

This sequence joins TRBV28 and TRBJ2-7; weak D call: TRBD2 (7 bases). V was trimmed by 2 bases and J by 3 bases, leaving 11 bases between them. The germline CDR1 and CDR2 sequences are MDHEN and SYDVKM. The CDR3 sequence is 14 residues long. CDR3 amino acids: CASSLRGGGYEQYF. The DNA of the CDR3 is TGTGCCAGCAGTTTAAGGGGGGGCGGCTACGAGCAGTACTTC.

J is TRBJ1-4 and V is TRBV9; 9 nucleotides align to TRBD1. Unmatched junction bases numbered 7, after V lost 3 bases and J lost 4 bases. The CDR3 consists of 16 residues. Germline CDR1 and CDR2: SGDLS and YYNGEE. CDR3 nucleotide sequence: TGTGCCAGCAGCGGGGGACAGGGCTCTGGTAATGAAAAACTGTTTTTT. Residues: CASSGGQGSGNEKLFF.

The J gene is TRBJ1-2, the V gene TRBV19; D not resolved. The CDR3 runs to 15 residues. Deletions cut 5 bases from V and 6 bases from J, with 19 bases between. Germline V gene sequence: CDR1 LNHDA, CDR2 SQIVND (reference sequence). The CDR3 spells CASSFLERARDGYTF. In DNA form, the CDR3 reads TGTGCCAGTAGTTTTCTGGAGAGGGCCCGGGATGGCTACACCTTC.